This T cell receptor (beta chain) was captured in a study of blood T cell repertoires in COVID-19. This clone has just a few counts. This CDR3 is 15 amino acids long. Trimming pared 2 bases from V and 5 bases from J, leaving 15 bases between. Germline lookup yields CDR1 MNHNS and CDR2 SASEGT. TCRdb's table, derived via immunoSEQ multiplex PCR, lists solely in-frame clones and lacks some. The table lists more than 250,000 clones, about 91% of them singletons, with 1.6% in the top ten. V gene TRBV6-1 combines with J gene TRBJ1-2, with D tentatively TRBD1 (5 bases). The sequence derives from a woman in her twenties or thirties with COVID-19, enrolled during active disease. Input material: peripheral blood. The CDR3 protein is CASSERGRLGYGYTF. DNA of the CDR3: TGTGCCAGCAGTGAAAGGGGCCGACTGGGGTATGGCTACACCTTC.